This T cell receptor beta chain originates from a study of OX40 agonist ivuxolimab in advanced cancers. Here immunoSEQ multiplex PCR was the method, and the copy in TCRdb shows in-frame clones only, minus some. The sample contains 100,000 to 120,000 clones, 89% of which appear only once. V was pared by 3 bases and J by 7 bases, with 12 bases between. The CDR3 sequence is 13 residues long. The germline gives CDR1 SQVTM, CDR2 ANQGSEA. This chain uses TRBV29-1 with TRBJ1-4; possible D gene TRBD1, 5 bases. The sequence was obtained from an adult with an advanced solid tumor such as melanoma, head and neck, liver or kidney cancer. This specimen was CD4+ or CD8+ T cells sorted from blood, taken in a trial of the OX40 agonist ivuxolimab. CDR3 sequence reads: CSVDVGDAEKLFF. In DNA, the CDR3 is TGCAGCGTTGACGTAGGGGACGCTGAAAAACTGTTTTTT.